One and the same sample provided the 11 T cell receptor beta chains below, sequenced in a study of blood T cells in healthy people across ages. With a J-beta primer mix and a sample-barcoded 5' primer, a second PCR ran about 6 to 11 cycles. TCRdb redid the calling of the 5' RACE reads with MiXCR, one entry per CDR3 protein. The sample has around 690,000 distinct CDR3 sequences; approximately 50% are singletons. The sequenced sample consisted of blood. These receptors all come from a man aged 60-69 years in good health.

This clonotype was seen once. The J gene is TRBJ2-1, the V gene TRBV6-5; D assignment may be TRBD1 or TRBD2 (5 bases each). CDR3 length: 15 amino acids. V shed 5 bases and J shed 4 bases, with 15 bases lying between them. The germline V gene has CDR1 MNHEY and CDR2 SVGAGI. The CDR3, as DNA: TGTGCCAGCAGTAGCCGGGACCCCAGGTACAATGAGCAGTTCTTC. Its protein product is CASSSRDPRYNEQFF.

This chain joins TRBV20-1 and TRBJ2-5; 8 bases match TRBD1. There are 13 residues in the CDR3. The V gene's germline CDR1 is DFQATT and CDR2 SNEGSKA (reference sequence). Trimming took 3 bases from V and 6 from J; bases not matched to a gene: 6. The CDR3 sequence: CSASPDREKTQYF. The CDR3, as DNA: TGCAGTGCTAGCCCGGACAGGGAGAAGACCCAGTACTTC.

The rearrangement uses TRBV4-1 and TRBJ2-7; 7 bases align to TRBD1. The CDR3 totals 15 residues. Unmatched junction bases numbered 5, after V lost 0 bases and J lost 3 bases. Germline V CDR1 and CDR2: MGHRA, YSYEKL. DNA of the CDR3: TGCGCCAGCAGCCAAGAGGGCAGGGGGTACTACGAGCAGTACTTC. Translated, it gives CASSQEGRGYYEQYF.

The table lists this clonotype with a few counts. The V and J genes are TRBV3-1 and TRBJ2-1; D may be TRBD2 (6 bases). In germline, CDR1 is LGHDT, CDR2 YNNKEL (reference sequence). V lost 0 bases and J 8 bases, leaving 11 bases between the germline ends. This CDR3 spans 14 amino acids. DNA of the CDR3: TGTGCCAGCAGCCAAGAACCTGCTAGCGATGAGCAGTTCTTC. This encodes CASSQEPASDEQFF.

CDR3 bases: TGCGCCAGCAGCTCCTCTCCGGAGATGAACACTGAAGCTTTCTTT. It specifies CASSSSPEMNTEAFF. This chain uses TRBV5-1 with TRBJ1-1; D not certain. Trimming removed 3 bases at V and 0 bases at J, with 12 bases between. Germline V gene sequence: CDR1 SGHRS, CDR2 YFSETQ. The CDR3 sequence is 15 residues long. Based on the CDR3 plus reference TRBV5-1 and TRBJ1-1, the full variable domain is KAGVTQTPRYLIKTRGQQVTLSCSPISGHRSVSWYQQTPGQGLQFLFEYFSETQRNKGNFPGRFSGRQFSNSRSEMNVSTLELGDSALYLCASSSSPEMNTEAFFGQGTRLTVV.

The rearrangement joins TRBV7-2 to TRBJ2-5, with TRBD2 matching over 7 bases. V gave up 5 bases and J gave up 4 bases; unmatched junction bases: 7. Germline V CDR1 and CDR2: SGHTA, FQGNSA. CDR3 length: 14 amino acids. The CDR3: CASSRQTSPETQYF. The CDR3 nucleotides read TGTGCCAGCAGCCGGCAGACTAGCCCAGAGACCCAGTACTTC. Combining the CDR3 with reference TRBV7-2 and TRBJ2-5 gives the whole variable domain GAGVSQSPSNKVTEKGKDVELRCDPISGHTALYWYRQSLGQGLEFLIYFQGNSAPDKSGLPSDRFSAERTGGSVSTLTIQRTQQEDSAVYLCASSRQTSPETQYFGPGTRLLVL.

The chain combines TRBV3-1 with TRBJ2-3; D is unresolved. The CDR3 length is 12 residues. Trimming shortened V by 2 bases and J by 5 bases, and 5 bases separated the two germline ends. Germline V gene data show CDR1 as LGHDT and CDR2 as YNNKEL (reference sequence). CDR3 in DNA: TGTGCCAGCAGCCAATCTAAAGATACGCAGTATTTT. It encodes CASSQSKDTQYF.

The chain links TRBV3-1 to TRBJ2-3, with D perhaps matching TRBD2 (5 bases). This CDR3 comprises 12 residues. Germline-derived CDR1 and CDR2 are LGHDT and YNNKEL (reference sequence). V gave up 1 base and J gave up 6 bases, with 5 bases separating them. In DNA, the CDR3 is TGTGCCAGCAGCCAAGCGGGGGATACGCAGTATTTT. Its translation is CASSQAGDTQYF.

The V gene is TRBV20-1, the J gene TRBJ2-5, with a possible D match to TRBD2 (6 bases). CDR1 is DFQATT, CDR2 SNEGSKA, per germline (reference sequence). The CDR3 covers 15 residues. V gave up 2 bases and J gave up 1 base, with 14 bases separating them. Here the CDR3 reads CSARTPTSLQETQYF. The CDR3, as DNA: TGCAGTGCTAGAACGCCCACTAGCCTCCAAGAGACCCAGTACTTC.

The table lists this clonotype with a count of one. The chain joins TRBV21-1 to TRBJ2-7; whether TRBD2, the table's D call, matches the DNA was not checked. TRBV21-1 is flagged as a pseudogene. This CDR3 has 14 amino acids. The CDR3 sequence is CARNYDGLPYEQYF. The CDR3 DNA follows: TGTGCCAGAAACTATGACGGACTCCCCTACGAGCAGTACTTC.

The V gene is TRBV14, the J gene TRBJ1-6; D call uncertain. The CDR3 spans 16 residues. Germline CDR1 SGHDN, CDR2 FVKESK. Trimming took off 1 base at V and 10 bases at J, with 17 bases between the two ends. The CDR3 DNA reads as TGTGCCAGCAGCCAAGTTAAGCGGGGTCTGCAATCACCCCTCCACTTT. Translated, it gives CASSQVKRGLQSPLHF.